One and the same sample provided the 5 T cell receptor beta chains below, sequenced in a study of blood T cells in healthy people across ages. Through a sample-barcoded 5' primer and a J-beta primer mix, a second PCR was run for roughly 7 to 11 cycles. TCRdb reprocessed the 5' RACE reads via MiXCR and lists one record per CDR3 protein. Altogether approximately 2,000,000 distinct CDR3 sequences are present, roughly two fifths being singletons, with the ten largest covering 23%. Source material: blood. The origin of the receptors is a human donor in good health.

The V call is TRBV29-1, the J call TRBJ1-2; 8 bases align to TRBD1. V lost 1 base to trimming and J lost 10 bases; unmatched junction nucleotides: 11. Germline V gene sequence: CDR1 SQVTM, CDR2 ANQGSEA. This CDR3 contains 14 residues. DNA of the CDR3: TGCAGCGTTGAAGTACTCCACGGGACAGGCGACTACACCTTC. Protein: CSVEVLHGTGDYTF.

The rearrangement joins TRBV25-1 to TRBJ1-1; tentative D call: TRBD1 (5 bases). Per germline, CDR1 MGHDK and CDR2 SYGVNS. Trimming cost V 5 bases and J 6 bases, with 13 bases left between them. The CDR3 runs 13 residues. DNA for the CDR3: TGTGCCAGCAGTACCTCAGGGTCCGCTGAAGCTTTCTTT. This translates into CASSTSGSAEAFF.

This clonotype was picked up a small number of times. The J gene is TRBJ1-2, the V gene TRBV24-1; TRBD1 might be the D (6 bases). This CDR3 has 15 residues. Germline V gene lookup returns CDR1 KGHDR and CDR2 SFDVKD. Trimming removed 4 bases from V and 3 bases from J, with 14 bases in between. CDR3 residues: CATSEAGTPDYGYTF. The DNA for the CDR3 is TGTGCCACCAGTGAAGCCGGGACACCCGACTATGGCTACACCTTC.

V usage is TRBV20-1 and J usage is TRBJ2-1; no clear D. The CDR3 extends over 14 amino acids. Germline values: CDR1 DFQATT, CDR2 SNEGSKA (reference sequence). V shed 3 bases and J shed 6 bases, with 15 bases lying between them. Here the CDR3 reads CSASFHLGGNEQFF. The CDR3 region has the DNA TGCAGTGCTAGTTTCCACCTCGGTGGCAATGAGCAGTTCTTC.

The chain joins TRBV4-2 to TRBJ1-2; TRBD1 is a possible D gene (5 bases). Trimming pared 0 bases from V and 4 bases from J, leaving 9 bases between. Germline-derived CDR1 and CDR2 are LGHNA and YNFKEQ. This CDR3 has 14 amino acids. CDR3 region: CASSQERDFYGYTF. The CDR3 bases are TGTGCCAGCAGCCAAGAACGGGACTTCTATGGCTACACCTTC.